This passage covers 19 T cell receptor beta chains from one sample sequenced in a study of identical twins. TCRdb analysed the 5' RACE reads with MiXCR anew, one entry per CDR3 protein. The sample lists about 460,000 distinct CDR3 sequences; 14% were seen once. The sample was also linked to a second study, of yellow fever vaccine responses in identical twins.

Sequenced material: CD4+ T cells sorted from blood. The receptor source for this set is a woman younger than 35 in good health.

In its sample, this clonotype was seen a few times. V gene TRBV19 combines with J gene TRBJ2-4, with D hard to call. The CDR3 sequence is 13 residues long. V lost 2 bases and J 3 bases, leaving 5 bases between the germline ends. Germline V gives CDR1 LNHDA, CDR2 SQIVND (reference sequence). This CDR3 reads CASSISVKNIQYF. In DNA, the CDR3 is TGTGCCAGTAGTATATCCGTCAAAAACATTCAGTACTTC.

Details on this clonotype: An end of the junction differs from the germline gene, which may be a read error. The chain recombines TRBV7-7 with TRBJ2-3, with D perhaps matching TRBD1 (6 bases). The germline gives CDR1 SSHAT, CDR2 FNYEAQ (reference sequence). The CDR3 spans 15 residues. The CDR3 protein is CASSRGQTSTDTQYF. The CDR3, as DNA: TGTGCTAGCAGCCGTGGACAGACAAGCACAGATACGCAGTATTTT.

The chain employs TRBV20-1 and TRBJ2-5; 7 nucleotides agree with TRBD1. The V gene's germline CDR1 is DFQATT and CDR2 SNEGSKA (reference sequence). The V and J ends lost 6 bases and 0 bases, in that order; junction bases with no gene match: 4. The CDR3 sequence is 13 residues long. The CDR3 nucleotides read TGCAGTGCACCTGACAGGGACCAAGAGACCCAGTACTTC. Translating it yields CSAPDRDQETQYF.

This sequence joins TRBV20-1 and TRBJ2-2, with 7 positions matching TRBD1. Losses at the gene ends were 3 bases for V and 3 bases for J; bases not matched to a gene: 7. CDR3 length: 15 amino acids. Per germline, CDR1 DFQATT and CDR2 SNEGSKA (reference sequence). The CDR3 region is CSASRDSQDTGELFF. The CDR3 DNA is TGCAGTGCTAGCAGGGACAGTCAGGACACCGGGGAGCTGTTTTTT.

The genes are TRBV5-1 and TRBJ2-1, with TRBD1 matching 7 bases. Germline V CDR1 and CDR2: SGHRS, YFSETQ. V shed 0 bases, J shed 7 bases, and the junction held 7 bases outside the gene matches. CDR3 length equals 15 residues. The CDR3 protein is CASSLGAGGNNEQFF. CDR3 DNA: TGCGCCAGCAGCTTGGGGGCAGGGGGTAATAATGAGCAGTTCTTC.

The V call is TRBV5-1, the J call TRBJ1-1; D remains ambiguous. Trimming stripped 5 bases from V and 0 bases from J, with 14 bases between. This CDR3 has 15 residues. Germline V gene sequence: CDR1 SGHRS, CDR2 YFSETQ. CDR3 sequence: CASRRIGTLNTEAFF. CDR3 sequence (DNA): TGCGCCAGCAGACGGATAGGAACGTTGAACACTGAAGCTTTCTTT.

This clonotype was observed a few times. This chain joins TRBV5-6 and TRBJ1-4; D ambiguous. V lost 4 bases to trimming and J lost 10 bases, with 14 bases between them. The CDR3 is made up of 13 amino acids. CDR1 is SGHDT, CDR2 YYEEEE, per germline. The CDR3 DNA reads as TGTGCCAGCAGCCCAGCCCGGTGGGGAAAACTGTTTTTT. Amino acids: CASSPARWGKLFF. Filled out from reference TRBV5-6 and TRBJ1-4, the complete variable domain reads DAGVTQSPTHLIKTRGQQVTLRCSPKSGHDTVSWYQQALGQGPQFIFQYYEEEERQRGNFPDRFSGHQFPNYSSELNVNALLLGDSALYLCASSPARWGKLFFGSGTQLSVL.

The sample holds a few counts of this clonotype. The chain uses TRBV7-2 and TRBJ2-3; D may be TRBD2 (6 bases). Germline lookup yields CDR1 SGHTA and CDR2 FQGNSA. This CDR3 spans 15 amino acids. Trimming removed 1 base from V and 0 bases from J, with 8 bases in between. This CDR3 reads CASSLGGKSTDTQYF. The CDR3 DNA sequence: TGTGCCAGCAGCTTAGGCGGGAAGAGCACAGATACGCAGTATTTT.

This clonotype was seen more than once but under ten times. This sequence joins TRBV11-2 and TRBJ2-7; D is undetermined. The CDR3 totals 12 residues. Germline-derived CDR1 and CDR2 are SGHAT and FQNNGV. V was pared by 0 bases and J by 7 bases, with 7 bases between. The CDR3 nucleotides are TGTGCCAGCAGCTTAGAACTAAGGGAGCAGTACTTC. This codes for CASSLELREQYF.

The V and J genes are TRBV29-1 and TRBJ2-1; the D is unclear. There are 11 residues in the CDR3. Germline values: CDR1 SQVTM, CDR2 ANQGSEA. V was shortened by 4 bases and J by 4 bases, with 5 bases between the two germline ends. The CDR3 nucleotides are TGCAGCGTTGGTGGTTACAATGAGCAGTTCTTC. The encoded protein is CSVGGYNEQFF.

This clonotype was seen a handful of times. This rearrangement joins TRBV2 to TRBJ2-3; D gene uncertain. CDR3 length: 17 amino acids. V dropped 6 bases and J dropped 0 bases, with 19 bases sitting between them. Looked up from germline, CDR1 is SNHLY and CDR2 is FYNNEI. CDR3 bases: TGTGCCAGCAGCCGACAAAGGCCTCTACTTAGCACAGATACGCAGTATTTT. Encoded protein: CASSRQRPLLSTDTQYF.

This clonotype has more than one count but fewer than ten. This chain links TRBV6-2 or TRBV6-3 with TRBJ2-3, with no clear D. The CDR3 extends over 15 amino acids. Trimming left V 2 bases short and J 6 bases short, with 15 bases between. Looked up from germline, CDR1 is MNHEY and CDR2 is SVGEGT. Here the CDR3 reads CASSYPPGSQDTQYF. The CDR3 region has the DNA TGTGCCAGCAGTTACCCGCCGGGCTCACAGGATACGCAGTATTTT.

This chain uses TRBV4-3 with TRBJ2-2; 12 nucleotides align to TRBD2. The V gene end was trimmed by 2 bases and the J gene end by 5 bases; junction bases not matched to a gene: 6. Per germline, CDR1 LGHNA and CDR2 YSLEER. The CDR3 consists of 17 residues. This CDR3 reads CASSQLAGGPRTGELFF. Written as DNA, the CDR3 is TGCGCCAGCAGCCAACTAGCGGGAGGGCCGCGGACCGGGGAGCTGTTTTTT.

The V and J genes are TRBV27 and TRBJ2-5, with a possible D match to TRBD2 (6 bases). The germline V gene has CDR1 MNHEY and CDR2 SMNVEV (reference sequence). V lost 5 bases and J lost 0, with 13 bases in between. The CDR3 is 15 amino acids. The DNA for the CDR3 is TGTGCCAGCAGTATCGGCGGGGTTTACCAAGAGACCCAGTACTTC. The encoded protein is CASSIGGVYQETQYF.

In this sample, this clonotype turned up a few times. The chain recombines TRBV6-1 with TRBJ1-6; 10 positions agree with TRBD1. The CDR3 runs to 16 residues. Unmatched junction bases numbered 11, after V lost 6 bases and J lost 9 bases. CDR1 is MNHNS and CDR2 is SASEGT in the germline V gene. CDR3 sequence (DNA): TGTGCCAGCAGCATACAACCGGGACAGGGGAGTTCACCCCTCCACTTT. Protein sequence: CASSIQPGQGSSPLHF.

The J gene is TRBJ2-1, the V gene TRBV20-1; 11 bases map to TRBD2. Germline trimming cut 6 bases from V and 7 bases from J; bases unmatched to any gene: 5. The CDR3 covers 13 residues. Germline lookup yields CDR1 DFQATT and CDR2 SNEGSKA (reference sequence). The CDR3 loop reads CSAKVAGGNEQFF. In DNA form, the CDR3 reads TGCAGTGCGAAGGTAGCGGGAGGGAATGAGCAGTTCTTC.

As to this clonotype: One end of the junction does not line up with germline, which may come from a read error. The V call is TRBV7-9, the J call TRBJ2-1; D remains ambiguous. The germline V gene encodes CDR1 SEHNR and CDR2 FQNEAQ (reference sequence). CDR3 length: 8 amino acids. Here the CDR3 DNA reads TGTGCCAGTCTTCCAAGGATCTTC. Its protein is CASLPRIF.

This clonotype occurred many times. The rearrangement uses TRBV10-3 and TRBJ2-2, with TRBD1 identical over 10 bases. Trimming cost V 7 bases and J 6 bases; bases outside gene matches: 8. Germline CDR1 and CDR2: ENHRY and SYGVKD. The CDR3 is made up of 15 amino acids. Here the CDR3 DNA reads TGTGCCATCAACGCCGGGACAGGGGTTGCCGGGGAGCTGTTTTTT. Protein product: CAINAGTGVAGELFF.

This clonotype has only a few counts. V usage is TRBV12-3 or TRBV12-4 and J usage is TRBJ1-1; D is perhaps TRBD1 (6 bases). The V and J ends lost 6 bases and 1 base respectively, with 12 bases between them. The CDR3 spans 14 residues. CDR3 region: CASRPPTGNTEAFF. In DNA form, the CDR3 reads TGTGCCAGCAGACCTCCGACAGGGAACACTGAAGCTTTCTTT.